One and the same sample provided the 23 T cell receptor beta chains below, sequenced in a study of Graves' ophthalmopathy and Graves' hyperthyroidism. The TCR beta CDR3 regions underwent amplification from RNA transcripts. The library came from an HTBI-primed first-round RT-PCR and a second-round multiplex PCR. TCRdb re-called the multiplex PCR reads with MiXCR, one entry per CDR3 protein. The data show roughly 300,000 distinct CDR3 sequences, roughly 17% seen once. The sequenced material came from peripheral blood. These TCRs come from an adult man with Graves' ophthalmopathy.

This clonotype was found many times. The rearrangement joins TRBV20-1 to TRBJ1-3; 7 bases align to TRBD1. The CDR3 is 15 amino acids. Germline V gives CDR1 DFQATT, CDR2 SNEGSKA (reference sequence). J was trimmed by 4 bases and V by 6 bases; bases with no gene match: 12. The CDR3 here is CSAPDDRASGNTIYF. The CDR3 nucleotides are TGCAGTGCCCCGGACGACAGGGCCTCAGGAAACACCATATATTTT.

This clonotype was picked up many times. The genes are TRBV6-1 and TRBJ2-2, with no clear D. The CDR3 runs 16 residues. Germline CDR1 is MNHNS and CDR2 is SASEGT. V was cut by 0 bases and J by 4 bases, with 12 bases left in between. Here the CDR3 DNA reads TGTGCCAGCAGTGAAGCGCCCGACCTTTTCACCGGGGAGCTGTTTTTT. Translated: CASSEAPDLFTGELFF.

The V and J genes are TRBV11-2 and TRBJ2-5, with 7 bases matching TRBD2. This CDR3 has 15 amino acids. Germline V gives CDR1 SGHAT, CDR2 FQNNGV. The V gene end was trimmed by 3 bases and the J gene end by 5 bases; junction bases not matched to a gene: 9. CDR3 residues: CASSFLGGSFETQYF. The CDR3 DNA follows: TGTGCCAGCAGCTTTTTGGGCGGGAGTTTCGAGACCCAGTACTTC.

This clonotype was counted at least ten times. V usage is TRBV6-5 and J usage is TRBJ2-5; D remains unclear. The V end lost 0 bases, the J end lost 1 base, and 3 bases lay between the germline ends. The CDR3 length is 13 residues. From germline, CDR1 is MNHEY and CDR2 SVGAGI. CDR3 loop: CASSYSTQETQYF. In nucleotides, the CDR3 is TGTGCCAGCAGTTACTCGACCCAAGAGACCCAGTACTTC.

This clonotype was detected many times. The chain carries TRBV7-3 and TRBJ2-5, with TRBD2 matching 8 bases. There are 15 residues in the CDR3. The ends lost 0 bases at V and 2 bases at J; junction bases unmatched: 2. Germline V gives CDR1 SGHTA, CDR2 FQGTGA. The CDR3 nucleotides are TGTGCCAGCAGCTTAACGGGACTAGAGCAAGAGACCCAGTACTTC. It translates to CASSLTGLEQETQYF. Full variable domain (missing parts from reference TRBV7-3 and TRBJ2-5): GAGVSQTPSNKVTEKGKYVELRCDPISGHTALYWYRQSLGQGPEFLIYFQGTGAADDSGLPNDRFFAVRPEGSVSTLKIQRTERGDSAVYLCASSLTGLEQETQYFGPGTRLLVL.

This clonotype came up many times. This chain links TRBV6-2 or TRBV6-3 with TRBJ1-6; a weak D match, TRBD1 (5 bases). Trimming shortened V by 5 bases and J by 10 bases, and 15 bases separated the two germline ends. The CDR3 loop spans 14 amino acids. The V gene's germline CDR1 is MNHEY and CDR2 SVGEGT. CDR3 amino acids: CASSTRVLRSPLHF. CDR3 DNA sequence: TGTGCCAGCAGTACCAGGGTTCTTCGGTCACCCCTCCACTTT.

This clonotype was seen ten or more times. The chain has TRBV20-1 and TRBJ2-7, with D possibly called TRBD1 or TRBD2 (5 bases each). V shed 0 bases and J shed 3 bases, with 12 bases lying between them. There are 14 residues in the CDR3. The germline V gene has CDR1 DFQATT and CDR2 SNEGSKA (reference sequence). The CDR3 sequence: CSARDQGESYEQYF. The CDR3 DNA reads TGCAGTGCTAGAGATCAGGGAGAGAGCTACGAGCAGTACTTC.

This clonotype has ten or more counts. CDR3: CASSLFASVGTENYEQYF. Written as DNA, the CDR3 is TGTGCCAGCAGCTTATTTGCCTCCGTCGGGACGGAGAACTACGAGCAGTACTTC. The chain uses TRBV7-8 and TRBJ2-7; either TRBD1 or TRBD2 may fit D (5 bases each). The CDR3 consists of 18 residues. Trimming removed 2 bases from V and 3 bases from J, with 23 bases in between. Germline lookup yields CDR1 SGHVS and CDR2 FQNEAQ.

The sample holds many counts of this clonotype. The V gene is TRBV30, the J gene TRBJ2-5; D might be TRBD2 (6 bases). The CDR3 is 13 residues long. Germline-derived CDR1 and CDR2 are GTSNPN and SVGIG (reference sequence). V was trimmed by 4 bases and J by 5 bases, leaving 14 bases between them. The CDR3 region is CAWTLGGVETQYF. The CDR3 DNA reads TGTGCCTGGACCCTAGGCGGGGTTGAGACCCAGTACTTC.

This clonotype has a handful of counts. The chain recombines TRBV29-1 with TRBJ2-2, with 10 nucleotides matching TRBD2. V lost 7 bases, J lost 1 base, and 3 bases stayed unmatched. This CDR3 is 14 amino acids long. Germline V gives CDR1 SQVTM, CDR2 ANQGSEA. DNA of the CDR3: TGCAGCGCTTTAGCGGGGGGGAACACCGGGGAGCTGTTTTTT. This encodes CSALAGGNTGELFF.

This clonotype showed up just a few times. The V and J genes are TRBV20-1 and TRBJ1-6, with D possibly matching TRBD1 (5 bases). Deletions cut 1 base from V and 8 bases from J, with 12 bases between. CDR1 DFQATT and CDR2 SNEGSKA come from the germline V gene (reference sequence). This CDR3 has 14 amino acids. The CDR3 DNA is TGCAGTGCTAGAGTCGGGACGAAGGATTCACCCCTCCACTTT. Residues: CSARVGTKDSPLHF.

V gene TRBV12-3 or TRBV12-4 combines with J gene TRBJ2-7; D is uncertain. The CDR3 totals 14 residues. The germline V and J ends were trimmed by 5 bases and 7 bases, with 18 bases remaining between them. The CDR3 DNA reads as TGTGCCAGCAGTGAAATCCGAGGCCTAGGGGAGCAGTACTTC. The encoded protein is CASSEIRGLGEQYF.

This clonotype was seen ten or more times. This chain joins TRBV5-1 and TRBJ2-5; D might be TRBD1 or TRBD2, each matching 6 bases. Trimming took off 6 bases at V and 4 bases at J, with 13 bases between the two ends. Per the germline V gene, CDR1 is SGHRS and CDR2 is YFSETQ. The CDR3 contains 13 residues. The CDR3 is CASTRGGGETQYF. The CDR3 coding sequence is TGCGCCAGCACCCGAGGAGGGGGAGAGACCCAGTACTTC.

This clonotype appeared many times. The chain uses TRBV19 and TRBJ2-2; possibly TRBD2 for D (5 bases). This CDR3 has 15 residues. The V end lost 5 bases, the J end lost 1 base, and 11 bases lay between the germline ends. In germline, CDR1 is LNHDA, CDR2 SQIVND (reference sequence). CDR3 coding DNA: TGTGCCAGTAGTCGGGCTAGCTTGAACACCGGGGAGCTGTTTTTT. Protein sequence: CASSRASLNTGELFF.

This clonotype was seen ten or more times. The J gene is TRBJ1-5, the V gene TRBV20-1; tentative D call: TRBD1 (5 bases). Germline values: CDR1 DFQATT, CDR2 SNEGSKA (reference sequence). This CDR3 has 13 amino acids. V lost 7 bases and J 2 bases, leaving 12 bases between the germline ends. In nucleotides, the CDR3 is TGCAGTGTCAGAAGGGGCGGCAATCAGCCCCAGCATTTT. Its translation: CSVRRGGNQPQHF.

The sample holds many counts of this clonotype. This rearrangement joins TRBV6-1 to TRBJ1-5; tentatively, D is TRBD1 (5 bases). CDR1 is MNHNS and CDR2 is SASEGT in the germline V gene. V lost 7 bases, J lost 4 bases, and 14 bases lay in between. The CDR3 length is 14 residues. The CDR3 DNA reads TGTGCCAGCACCCGCCAGGGTTTAAATCAGCCCCAGCATTTT. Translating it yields CASTRQGLNQPQHF.

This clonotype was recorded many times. CDR3 amino acids: CASNRRRGQPQETQYF. In DNA form, the CDR3 reads TGTGCCAGCAACCGGAGGAGGGGACAGCCGCAAGAGACCCAGTACTTC. V is TRBV6-1 and J is TRBJ2-5, with D maybe TRBD1 (7 bases). The CDR3 sequence is 16 residues long. Germline V gives CDR1 MNHNS, CDR2 SASEGT. Trimming cost V 7 bases and J 2 bases, with 20 bases left between them.

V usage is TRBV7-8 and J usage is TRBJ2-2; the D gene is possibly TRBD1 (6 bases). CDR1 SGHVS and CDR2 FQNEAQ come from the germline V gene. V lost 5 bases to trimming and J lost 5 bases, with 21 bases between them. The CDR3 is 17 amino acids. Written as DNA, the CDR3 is TGTGCCAGCAGCCCGACAGGCCCCACCCTATTAACCGGGGAGCTGTTTTTT. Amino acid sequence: CASSPTGPTLLTGELFF.

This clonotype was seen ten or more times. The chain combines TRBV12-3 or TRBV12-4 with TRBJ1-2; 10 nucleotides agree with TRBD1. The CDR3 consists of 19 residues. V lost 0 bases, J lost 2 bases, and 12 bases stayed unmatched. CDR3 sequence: CASSLARWDRGNSNYGYTF. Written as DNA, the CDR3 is TGTGCCAGCAGTTTAGCGCGTTGGGACAGGGGAAACTCGAACTATGGCTACACCTTC.

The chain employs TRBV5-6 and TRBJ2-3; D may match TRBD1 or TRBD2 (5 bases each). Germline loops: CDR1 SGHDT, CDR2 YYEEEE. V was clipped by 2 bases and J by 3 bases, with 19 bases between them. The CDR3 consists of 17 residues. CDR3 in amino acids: CASSFVSGTLLTDTQYF. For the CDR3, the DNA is TGTGCCAGCAGCTTCGTTTCCGGGACCCTACTAACAGATACGCAGTATTTT.

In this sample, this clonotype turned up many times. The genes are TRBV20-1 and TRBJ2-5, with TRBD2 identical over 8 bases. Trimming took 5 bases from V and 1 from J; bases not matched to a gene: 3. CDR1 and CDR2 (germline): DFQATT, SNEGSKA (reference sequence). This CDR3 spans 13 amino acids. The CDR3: CSASLAGQETQYF. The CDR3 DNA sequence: TGCAGTGCTTCTCTAGCGGGCCAAGAGACCCAGTACTTC.

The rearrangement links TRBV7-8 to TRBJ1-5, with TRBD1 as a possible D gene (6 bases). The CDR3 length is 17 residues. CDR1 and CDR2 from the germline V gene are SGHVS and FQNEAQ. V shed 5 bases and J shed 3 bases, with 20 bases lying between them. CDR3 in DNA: TGTGCCAGCAGCACGGCTTCACAGGGTTTCCCCAATCAGCCCCAGCATTTT. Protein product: CASSTASQGFPNQPQHF.

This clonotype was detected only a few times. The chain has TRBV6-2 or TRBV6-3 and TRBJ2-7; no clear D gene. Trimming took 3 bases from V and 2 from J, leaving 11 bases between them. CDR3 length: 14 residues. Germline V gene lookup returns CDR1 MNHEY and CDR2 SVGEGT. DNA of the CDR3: TGTGCCAGCAGTTATCTAACAGAGACCTACGAGCAGTACTTC. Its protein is CASSYLTETYEQYF.